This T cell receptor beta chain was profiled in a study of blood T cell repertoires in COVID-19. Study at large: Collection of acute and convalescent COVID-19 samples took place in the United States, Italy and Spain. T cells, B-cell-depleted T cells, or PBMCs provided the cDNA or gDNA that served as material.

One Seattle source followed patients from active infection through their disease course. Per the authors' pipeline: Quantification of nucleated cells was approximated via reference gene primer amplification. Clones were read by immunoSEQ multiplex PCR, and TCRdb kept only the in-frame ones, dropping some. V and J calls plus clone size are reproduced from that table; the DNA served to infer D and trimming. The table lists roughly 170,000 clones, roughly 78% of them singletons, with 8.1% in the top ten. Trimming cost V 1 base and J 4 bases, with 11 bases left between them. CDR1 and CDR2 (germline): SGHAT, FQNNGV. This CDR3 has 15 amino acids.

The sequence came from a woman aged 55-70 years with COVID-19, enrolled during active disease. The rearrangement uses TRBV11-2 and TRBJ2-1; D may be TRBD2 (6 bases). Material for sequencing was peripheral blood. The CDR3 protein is CASSLGRAGYNEQFF. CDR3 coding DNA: TGTGCCAGCAGCTTAGGTCGAGCGGGTTACAATGAGCAGTTCTTC.